The 16 T cell receptor beta chains below were found in one sample sequenced in a study of T cells in Graves' hyperthyroidism and ophthalmopathy. Amplification of TCR beta CDR3 regions used RNA as the template. An initial round of RT-PCR targeting the TCR CDR3 relied on the HTBI primer set. TCRdb redid the calling of the multiplex PCR reads with MiXCR, one entry per CDR3 protein. The table shows nearly 600,000 distinct CDR3 sequences, with approximately 15% occurring only once. The sequenced sample consisted of blood. The receptor source for this set is a woman in her 30s with Graves' hyperthyroidism that later progressed to Graves' ophthalmopathy.

This clonotype was observed at least ten times. The rearrangement links TRBV6-5 to TRBJ2-7; 7 bases are shared with TRBD1. The junction had 6 bases not matched to a gene; V was cut back by 0 bases and J by 1 base. The length of the CDR3 is 16 residues. Germline CDR1 reads MNHEY; CDR2 reads SVGAGI. CDR3 bases: TGTGCCAGCAGTTACTCCAGGGACAGCTCATCCTACGAGCAGTACTTC. Its protein product is CASSYSRDSSSYEQYF.

This clonotype occurred many times. CDR3 DNA sequence: TGCAGTGCTAGAGAACCGGGACTAGCGGTCCAAGAGACCCAGTACTTC. It yields the protein CSAREPGLAVQETQYF. V gene TRBV20-1 combines with J gene TRBJ2-5; 11 nucleotides match TRBD2. CDR3 length equals 16 residues. The junction had 4 bases not matched to a gene; V was cut back by 0 bases and J by 1 base. Germline V gives CDR1 DFQATT, CDR2 SNEGSKA (reference sequence).

The V call is TRBV29-1, the J call TRBJ2-7; D gene ambiguous. The CDR3 runs to 12 residues. From germline, CDR1 is SQVTM and CDR2 ANQGSEA. The germline V and J ends were trimmed by 6 bases and 3 bases, with 12 bases remaining between them. The CDR3 DNA sequence: TGCAGCGTCGGATTAAACAGCTACGAGCAGTACTTC. Amino acid sequence: CSVGLNSYEQYF.

The chain links TRBV14 to TRBJ2-2; D ambiguous. The CDR3 runs 12 residues. Per germline, CDR1 SGHDN and CDR2 FVKESK. V was cut by 5 bases and J by 7 bases, with 8 bases left in between. The CDR3 coding sequence is TGTGCCAGCAGCGAAGTTGGCGGGGAGCTGTTTTTT. Its translation: CASSEVGGELFF.

This clonotype was observed at least ten times. The chain employs TRBV27 and TRBJ2-5; D possibly corresponds to TRBD1 (5 bases). CDR3 length: 17 amino acids. The germline CDR1 and CDR2 sequences are MNHEY and SMNVEV (reference sequence). The ends were cut back, 5 bases at V and 2 bases at J, with 21 bases in the middle. CDR3 amino acids: CASSPRWGSPLQETQYF. The CDR3 DNA reads TGTGCCAGCAGTCCAAGATGGGGCAGTCCTCTACAAGAGACCCAGTACTTC.

This clonotype was detected a few times. This may come from a read error, since a much larger clone is one base off. Since the CDR3 does not end with the conserved phenylalanine or tryptophan, this likely comes from a read error. The V and J genes are TRBV6-2 or TRBV6-3 and TRBJ2-2; D is possibly TRBD2 (6 bases). The CDR3 is 17 amino acids. Per the germline V gene, CDR1 is MNHEY and CDR2 is SVGEGT. V was clipped by 6 bases and J by 3 bases, with 20 bases between them. CDR3 sequence reads: CASSKTPLGGYTGELFS. The CDR3 nucleotides read TGTGCCAGCAGCAAGACCCCTCTGGGGGGATACACCGGGGAGCTGTTTTCT.

This clonotype was observed many times. J is TRBJ1-1 and V is TRBV24-1; D gene ambiguous. The germline V and J ends were trimmed by 3 bases and 1 base, with 5 bases remaining between them. The germline V gene encodes CDR1 KGHDR and CDR2 SFDVKD. The CDR3 runs 13 residues. The CDR3 region has the DNA TGTGCCACCAGTGATGGACCGAACACTGAAGCTTTCTTT. This codes for CATSDGPNTEAFF.

The chain joins TRBV19 to TRBJ2-2; 7 nucleotides line up with TRBD1. The length of the CDR3 is 17 residues. V lost 7 bases, J lost 2 bases, and 13 bases stayed unmatched. Germline-derived CDR1 and CDR2 are LNHDA and SQIVND (reference sequence). The CDR3 sequence is CASIPTPGQLNTGELFF. CDR3 nucleotides: TGTGCCAGTATCCCGACCCCGGGACAGCTCAACACCGGGGAGCTGTTTTTT.

This clonotype has at least ten counts. The chain links TRBV5-1 to TRBJ2-7, with no clear D. V was shortened by 1 base and J by 4 bases, with 12 bases between the two germline ends. The CDR3 is 14 residues long. Germline CDR1 and CDR2: SGHRS and YFSETQ. The CDR3 loop reads CASSLRPDRYEQYF. The CDR3, as DNA: TGCGCCAGCAGCTTGAGGCCAGATCGTTACGAGCAGTACTTC.

This clonotype was seen at least ten times. The chain is built from TRBV10-3 and TRBJ2-5, with TRBD2 matching over 7 bases. This CDR3 spans 14 amino acids. V lost 4 bases to trimming and J lost 5 bases; unmatched junction nucleotides: 7. Germline CDR1 is ENHRY and CDR2 is SYGVKD. This chain's CDR3 is CAISGRLAAETQYF. The CDR3 DNA reads TGTGCCATCAGTGGACGACTAGCTGCGGAGACCCAGTACTTC.

The J gene is TRBJ2-7, the V gene TRBV20-1, with a weak D call TRBD1 (5 bases). Germline V gene sequence: CDR1 DFQATT, CDR2 SNEGSKA (reference sequence). The CDR3 extends over 13 amino acids. Trimming took 0 bases from V and 3 from J, leaving 9 bases between them. The CDR3 nucleotides read TGCAGTGCTAGAGACGGCAGGGACTACGAGCAGTACTTC. As protein: CSARDGRDYEQYF.

This clonotype was counted a few times. This chain connects TRBV28 to TRBJ2-7; 7 bases match TRBD1. CDR1 MDHEN and CDR2 SYDVKM come from the germline V gene. The CDR3 is 15 residues long. The trim removed 4 bases at V and 2 bases at J, leaving 8 bases unmatched. The CDR3 coding sequence is TGTGCCAGCAGTTCGACAGGGATGAATACCTACGAGCAGTACTTC. Its translation: CASSSTGMNTYEQYF.

This clonotype appeared a few times. The DNA of the CDR3 is TGTGCTACAGGGGCACGTTTCACAGATACGCAGTATTTT. Its protein product is CATGARFTDTQYF. The chain combines TRBV7-6 with TRBJ2-3; 7 nucleotides match TRBD1. Per the germline V gene, CDR1 is SGHVS and CDR2 is FNYEAQ. CDR3 size: 13 residues.

This clonotype was counted many times. The chain employs TRBV20-1 and TRBJ2-7; 8 bases line up with TRBD1. V was pared by 5 bases and J by 3 bases, with 6 bases of the junction left unmatched. This CDR3 has 13 residues. CDR1 DFQATT and CDR2 SNEGSKA come from the germline V gene (reference sequence). This chain's CDR3 is CSAVTGGIYEQYF. The CDR3 DNA sequence: TGCAGTGCTGTCACAGGGGGAATCTACGAGCAGTACTTC.

The rearrangement uses TRBV28 and TRBJ1-2; D remains unclear. The length of the CDR3 is 12 residues. Germline CDR1 is MDHEN and CDR2 is SYDVKM. The germline V and J ends were trimmed by 3 bases and 14 bases, with 16 bases remaining between them. CDR3 DNA: TGTGCCAGCAGTTTTTTGGCGGACGGCACGACCTTC. Amino acid sequence: CASSFLADGTTF.

Many counts were recorded for this clonotype. The rearrangement uses TRBV2 and TRBJ1-4, with D perhaps matching TRBD1 (5 bases). The length of the CDR3 is 15 residues. The V end lost 6 bases, the J end lost 0 bases, and 11 bases lay between the germline ends. Germline values: CDR1 SNHLY, CDR2 FYNNEI. CDR3 loop: CASSAGHATNEKLFF. Written as DNA, the CDR3 is TGTGCCAGCAGCGCTGGACACGCAACTAATGAAAAACTGTTTTTT.